This T cell receptor beta chain was profiled in a study of CD8+ T cells in alopecia areata. The study's findings and limits: Clonality was higher in lesional than normal scalp, especially in alopecia totalis/universalis.

Extracted RNA was reverse transcribed, and the resulting cDNA served as sequencing template. Libraries were prepared by immunoSEQ multiplex PCR; TCRdb keeps only in-frame clonotypes and omits some of them. The data contain 95,000 to 100,000 clones, around 60% of them seen just once; the ten biggest clones take up around 15%. The ends were cut back, 0 bases at V and 0 bases at J, with 14 bases in the middle. Germline CDR1 MGHRA, CDR2 YSYEKL. This CDR3 spans 17 amino acids. This clone appeared once. Its antigen is unidentified. Stated treatment: oral pan-JAK inhibitor, 5-10 mg twice daily. The clonotype originates from a human donor with alopecia areata. The V gene is TRBV4-1, the J gene TRBJ2-5, with a tentative D call TRBD2 (6 bases). The sample here was CD8+ T cells sorted from blood, taken at week 4, from a patient treated with tofacitinib. In nucleotides, the CDR3 is TGCGCCAGCAGCCAAGATCCCCTGGAGGGTTACCAAGAGACCCAGTACTTC. Its translation: CASSQDPLEGYQETQYF.